This TCR beta chain was captured in a study of blood T cell repertoires in COVID-19 (dated by TCRdb to 2020 to 2022). Some background on the complete study: Samples from collaborators originated in the United States, Italy and Spain and spanned both the acute and convalescent phases of COVID-19. The prospective study material was composed of cDNA or gDNA derived from T cells, B-cell-depleted T cells, or PBMCs. The dataset comprised deeply sampled blood TCRbeta repertoires from subjects exposed to, actively infected with, or recovered from COVID-19. The repertoires were released in a freely available public database meant as a resource for research on the immune response to SARS-CoV-2. Samples came from the ongoing ImmuneRACE study (first 160 participants) plus 1,254 subjects from 6 global collaborators. The sample metadata nearly always contained a de-identified subject ID, COVID-19 status, age in years and sex. Where HLA class I and class II types were available, the types were taken from metadata supplied by the sample provider, not from assay-based typing. Results and caveats for the whole study, not just this receptor: Clinical and demographic metadata were provided uncurated, with the amount varying by source and participant.

According to the germline V gene, CDR1 reads SGHAT and CDR2 reads FQNNGV. From the cysteine through the phenylalanine, the CDR3 covers 15 amino acids. The DNA shown is the 45-base CDR3, in frame from base 1. V is pared back by 2 bases and J by 7 bases, with 14 bases lying between the germline termini. TCRbeta CDR3 regions were amplified from genomic DNA by means of the immunoSEQ Assay, a bias-controlled multiplex PCR. The study's processing was this. The number of nucleated cells in each sample was estimated by amplification of reference gene primers within the assay. To quantify the absolute abundance of each unique TCRbeta CDR3 rearrangement, sequence reads were collapsed and filtered. For each sample, productive Simpson clonality was calculated as the square root of Simpson's diversity index across productive rearrangements. The source is immuneACCESS, and TCRdb retained only in-frame sequences with V and J called. Part of the clones is not carried over; for the studies checked, unresolved V genes explain less than half of this, and the remainder is unexplained. The V and J calls and clone size come from that table; D and trimming were worked out from the DNA. This sample comprises just over 350,000 clones, around nine tenths of them detected only once. The top ten hold roughly 7.2% of the sample.

With regard to this clone: There is no known antigen for this receptor. The input lacks base qualities; no much larger clone sits a single base away.

In Seattle, one collaborating source enrolled patients while the infection was active and tracked those patients longitudinally over the course of disease. Whole blood was collected in K2EDTA tubes by collaborating institutions according to the institutions' own protocols. For TCRbeta analysis, collaborators shipped samples in one of three forms: frozen whole blood, isolated PBMCs, or DNA extracted from either of those sample types. This clonotype was obtained from a woman aged 55-70 years with COVID-19, enrolled during active disease. Sequencing was performed on peripheral blood. This sequence uses TRBV11-2 and TRBJ1-4, with the identity of the D gene unclear. Here the CDR3 is given as CASSLSGGFSEKLFF. In nucleotide form, the sequence is TGTGCCAGCAGCTTATCAGGCGGGTTCAGTGAAAAACTGTTTTTT. Reference TRBV11-2 and TRBJ1-4 genes cover what lies past the CDR3, so the full variable domain is EAGVAQSPRYKIIEKRQSVAFWCNPISGHATLYWYQQILGQGPKLLIQFQNNGVVDDSQLPKDRFSAERLKGVDSTLKIQPAKLEDSAVYLCASSLSGGFSEKLFFGSGTQLSVL.